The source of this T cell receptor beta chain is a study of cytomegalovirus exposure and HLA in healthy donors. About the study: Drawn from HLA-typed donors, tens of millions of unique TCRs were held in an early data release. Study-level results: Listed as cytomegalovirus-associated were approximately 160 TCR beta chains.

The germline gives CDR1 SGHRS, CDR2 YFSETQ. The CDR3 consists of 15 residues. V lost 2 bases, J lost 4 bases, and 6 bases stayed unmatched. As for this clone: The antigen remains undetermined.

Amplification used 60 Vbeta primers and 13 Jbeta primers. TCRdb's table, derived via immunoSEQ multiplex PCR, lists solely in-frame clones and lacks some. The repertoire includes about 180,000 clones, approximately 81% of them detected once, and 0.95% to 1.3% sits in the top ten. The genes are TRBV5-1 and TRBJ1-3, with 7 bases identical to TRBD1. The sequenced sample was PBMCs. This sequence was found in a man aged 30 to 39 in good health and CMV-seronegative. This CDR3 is CASSLGGGVGNTIYF. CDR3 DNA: TGCGCCAGCAGCTTAGGAGGGGGCGTGGGAAACACCATATATTTT.